Listed here are 8 T cell receptor beta chains from one sample, sequenced in a study of graft-versus-host responses after intestinal transplantation. Their target antigens are unknown. The table came from immunoSEQ multiplex PCR; TCRdb's copy has only in-frame clones and leaves some out. The repertoire holds about 110,000 clones, with approximately 93% as singletons. The material sequenced was unstimulated CD8+ T cells sorted from spleen or lymph node cells, taken before transplant. The receptors were gathered from a human donor who was the organ donor for an intestinal transplant.

The chain has TRBV6-1 and TRBJ2-1; 8 bases match TRBD2. The CDR3 runs 16 residues. The V segment lost 3 bases and the J segment 0 bases; nucleotides outside the gene matches: 4. Germline CDR1 MNHNS, CDR2 SASEGT. The CDR3 here is CASSDWLAGSYNEQFF. The DNA for the CDR3 is TGTGCCAGCAGTGATTGGCTAGCGGGCTCCTACAATGAGCAGTTCTTC.

The CDR3 sequence is CASSLGGTGHYEQYF. CDR3 nucleotide sequence: TGTGCCAGCAGTTTGGGCGGGACAGGGCACTACGAGCAGTACTTC. This chain uses TRBV28 with TRBJ2-7, with TRBD1 matching over 9 bases. The V gene's germline CDR1 is MDHEN and CDR2 SYDVKM. The length of the CDR3 is 15 residues. With 3 bases clipped from V and 3 bases from J, the junction kept 6 bases outside the gene matches.

The genes are TRBV5-4 and TRBJ1-1; no clear D. In germline, CDR1 is SGHNT, CDR2 YYREEE (reference sequence). This CDR3 comprises 14 residues. Trimming stripped 0 bases from V and 4 bases from J, with 10 bases between. In DNA, the CDR3 is TGTGCCAGCAGCTTGGCGACAAGCGGCACTGAAGCTTTCTTT. Translating it yields CASSLATSGTEAFF.

This chain joins TRBV7-9 and TRBJ2-7; D gene unclear. Trimming took 7 bases from V and 3 from J, leaving 16 bases between them. CDR3 length: 14 residues. CDR1 SEHNR and CDR2 FQNEAQ come from the germline V gene (reference sequence). The CDR3 DNA reads TGTGCCAGCATCCCGGAGAAGGATCTCTACGAGCAGTACTTC. As protein: CASIPEKDLYEQYF.

The chain links TRBV11-3 to TRBJ2-2; D is uncertain. V lost 5 bases to trimming and J lost 4 bases, with 11 bases between them. In germline, CDR1 is SGHNT, CDR2 YENEEA. The CDR3 consists of 14 residues. CDR3 amino acids: CASSPSKSTGELFF. The CDR3 DNA reads as TGTGCCAGCAGCCCATCCAAGTCCACCGGGGAGCTGTTTTTT.

The chain carries TRBV10-3 and TRBJ2-7; 14 positions match TRBD2. The trim removed 1 base at V and 2 bases at J, leaving 10 bases unmatched. This CDR3 is built from 19 residues. Germline lookup yields CDR1 ENHRY and CDR2 SYGVKD. The CDR3 region has the DNA TGTGCCATCAGTGAGTTGGGACTAGCGGGAGTGGAGGAGGCCTACGAGCAGTACTTC. Translated, it gives CAISELGLAGVEEAYEQYF.

This rearrangement joins TRBV5-1 to TRBJ1-1, with unresolved D. V lost 1 base to trimming and J lost 0 bases, with 10 bases between them. Germline V CDR1 and CDR2: SGHRS, YFSETQ. The CDR3 covers 15 residues. The CDR3 reads CASSLFGMMNTEAFF. The CDR3 bases are TGCGCCAGCAGCTTGTTCGGGATGATGAACACTGAAGCTTTCTTT.

V usage is TRBV4-1 and J usage is TRBJ2-1, with 11 bases identical to TRBD2. The CDR3 has 15 amino acids. Trimming removed 4 bases from V and 10 bases from J; junction bases left unmatched: 9. CDR1 MGHRA and CDR2 YSYEKL come from the germline V gene. CDR3 residues: CASSRTSGRSEEQFF. Written as DNA, the CDR3 is TGCGCCAGCAGCCGAACTAGCGGGAGATCGGAGGAGCAGTTCTTC.